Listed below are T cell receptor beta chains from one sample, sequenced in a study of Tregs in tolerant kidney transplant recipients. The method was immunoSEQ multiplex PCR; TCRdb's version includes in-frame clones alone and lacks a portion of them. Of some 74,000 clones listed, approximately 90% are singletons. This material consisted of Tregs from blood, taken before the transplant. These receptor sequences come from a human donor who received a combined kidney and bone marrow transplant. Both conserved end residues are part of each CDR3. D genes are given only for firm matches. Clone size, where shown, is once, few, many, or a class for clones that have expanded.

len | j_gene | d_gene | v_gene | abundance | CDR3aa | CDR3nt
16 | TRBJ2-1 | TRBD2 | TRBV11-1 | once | CASSYALAGEGNEQFF | TGTGCCAGCAGCTATGCACTAGCGGGAGAGGGGAATGAGCAGTTCTTC
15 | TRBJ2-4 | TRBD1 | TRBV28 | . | CASRSTGAFGNIQYF | TGTGCCAGCAGGTCGACAGGGGCTTTTGGAAACATTCAGTACTTC
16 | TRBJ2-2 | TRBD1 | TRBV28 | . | CASSQPGQGVTGELFF | TGTGCCAGCAGTCAACCGGGACAGGGGGTGACCGGGGAGCTGTTTTTT
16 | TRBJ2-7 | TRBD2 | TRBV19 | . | CASSIDTSGLAYEQYF | TGTGCCAGTAGTATAGACACTAGCGGGCTAGCCTACGAGCAGTACTTC
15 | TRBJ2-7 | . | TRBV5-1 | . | CASSWTRGPTYEQYF | TGCGCCAGCAGCTGGACCCGGGGACCTACCTACGAGCAGTACTTC
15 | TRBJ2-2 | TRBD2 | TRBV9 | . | CASSPSGSGTGELFF | TGTGCCAGCAGCCCTAGCGGGAGTGGCACCGGGGAGCTGTTTTTT
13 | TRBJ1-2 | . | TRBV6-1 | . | CASSPVGAYGYTF | TGTGCCAGCAGCCCTGTCGGAGCTTATGGCTACACCTTC
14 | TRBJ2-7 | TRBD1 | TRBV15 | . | CATSRPQGIGEQYF | TGTGCCACCAGCAGGCCACAGGGGATAGGGGAGCAGTACTTC
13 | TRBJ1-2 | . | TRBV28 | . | CASRRAELYGYTF | TGTGCCAGCAGGCGGGCAGAACTCTATGGCTACACCTTC
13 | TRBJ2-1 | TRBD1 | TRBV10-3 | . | CAIGTAGSHEQFF | TGTGCCATCGGGACAGCCGGCTCCCATGAGCAGTTCTTC
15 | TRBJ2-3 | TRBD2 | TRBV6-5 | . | CASSYSSGRVDTQYF | TGTGCCAGCAGTTACTCTAGCGGGAGAGTAGATACGCAGTATTTT
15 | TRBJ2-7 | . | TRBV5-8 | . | CASSLEGGGTYEQYF | TGTGCCAGCAGCTTGGAAGGGGGGGGAACCTACGAGCAGTACTTC
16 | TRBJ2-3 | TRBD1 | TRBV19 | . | CASSQDRGRRADTQYF | TGTGCCAGTAGCCAGGACAGGGGGCGCCGGGCAGATACGCAGTATTTT
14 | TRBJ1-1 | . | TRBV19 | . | CASKVVEGRTEAFF | TGTGCCAGTAAGGTTGTGGAGGGAAGGACTGAAGCTTTCTTT
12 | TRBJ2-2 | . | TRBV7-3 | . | CASSFGGGELFF | TGTGCCAGCAGCTTTGGGGGCGGGGAGCTGTTTTTT
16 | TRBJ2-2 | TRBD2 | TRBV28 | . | CASSLSGLVSTGELFF | TGTGCCAGCAGTTTATCCGGACTAGTGAGTACCGGGGAGCTGTTTTTT
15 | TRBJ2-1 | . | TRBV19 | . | CASSSMGGAYNEQFF | TGTGCCAGTAGTTCAATGGGGGGAGCCTACAATGAGCAGTTCTTC
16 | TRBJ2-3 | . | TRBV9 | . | CASSVRGGGLADTQYF | TGTGCCAGCAGCGTCCGAGGGGGAGGGCTTGCAGATACGCAGTATTTT
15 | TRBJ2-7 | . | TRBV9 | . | CASSVGPGDSYEQYF | TGTGCCAGCAGCGTAGGTCCAGGGGACTCCTACGAGCAGTACTTC
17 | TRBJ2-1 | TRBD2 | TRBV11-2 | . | CASSTRTSGISYNEQFF | TGTGCCAGCAGCACCAGGACTAGCGGGATCTCCTACAATGAGCAGTTCTTC
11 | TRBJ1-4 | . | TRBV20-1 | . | CSAKMAEKLFF | TGCAGTGCTAAGATGGCTGAAAAACTGTTTTTT
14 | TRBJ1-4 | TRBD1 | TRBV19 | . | CASRTGTGDEKLFF | TGTGCCAGTAGGACCGGGACAGGGGATGAAAAACTGTTTTTT
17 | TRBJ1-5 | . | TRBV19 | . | CASNKRRGTTINQPQHF | TGTGCTAGTAACAAGCGACGAGGGACAACAATCAATCAGCCCCAGCATTTT
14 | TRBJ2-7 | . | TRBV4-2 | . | CASSQEITSYEQYF | TGTGCCAGCAGCCAAGAAATAACGTCCTACGAGCAGTACTTC
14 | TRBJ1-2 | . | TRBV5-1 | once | CASSPDRGVYGYTF | TGCGCCAGCAGCCCGGACCGGGGGGTCTATGGCTACACCTTC
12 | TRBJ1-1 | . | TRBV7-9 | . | CASSFGNTEAFF | TGTGCCAGCAGCTTTGGGAACACTGAAGCTTTCTTT
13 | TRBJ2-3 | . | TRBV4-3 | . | CASSQAPGDTQYF | TGCGCCAGCAGCCAAGCCCCGGGAGATACGCAGTATTTT
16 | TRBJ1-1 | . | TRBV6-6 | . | CASSYGGARGGTEAFF | TGTGCCAGCAGTTACGGGGGCGCCAGGGGAGGGACTGAAGCTTTCTTT
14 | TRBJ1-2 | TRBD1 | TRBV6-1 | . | CASRPAGGGYGYTF | TGTGCCAGCAGGCCGGCAGGGGGCGGCTATGGCTACACCTTC
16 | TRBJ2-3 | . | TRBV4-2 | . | CASSPGGGGVRDTQYF | TGTGCCAGCAGCCCCGGAGGGGGAGGGGTTAGAGATACGCAGTATTTT
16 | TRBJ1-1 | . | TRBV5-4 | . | CATSPPGKVQGTEAFF | TGTGCCACCTCACCCCCGGGGAAGGTGCAGGGCACTGAAGCTTTCTTT
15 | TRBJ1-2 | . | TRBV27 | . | CASSLFDSFGGGYTF | TGTGCCAGCAGTTTATTTGACTCCTTTGGGGGTGGCTACACCTTC
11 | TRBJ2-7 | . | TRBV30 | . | CAWSLGVEQYF | TGTGCCTGGAGTTTGGGGGTCGAGCAGTACTTC
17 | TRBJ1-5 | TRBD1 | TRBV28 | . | CASRRPGGRGLGQPQHF | TGTGCCAGCAGACGCCCCGGGGGCAGGGGGCTGGGTCAGCCCCAGCATTTT
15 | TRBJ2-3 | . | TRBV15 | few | CATSRGGVQADTQYF | TGTGCCACCAGCAGAGGAGGAGTCCAGGCAGATACGCAGTATTTT
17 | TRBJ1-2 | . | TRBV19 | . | CASSIAAGQRPNYGYTF | TGTGCCAGTAGTATAGCGGCCGGACAGAGACCTAACTATGGCTACACCTTC
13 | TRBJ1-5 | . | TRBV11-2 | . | CASSFQGGQPQHF | TGTGCCAGCAGCTTTCAGGGAGGTCAGCCCCAGCATTTT
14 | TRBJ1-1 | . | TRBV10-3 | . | CAITDSKSAGGAFF | TGTGCCATCACAGACAGTAAGTCGGCGGGGGGAGCTTTCTTT
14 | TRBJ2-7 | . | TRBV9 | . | CASSVDQGSYEQYF | TGTGCCAGCAGCGTAGACCAGGGCTCCTACGAGCAGTACTTC
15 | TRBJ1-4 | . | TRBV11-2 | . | CASSLVGARSEKLFF | TGTGCCAGCAGCTTAGTCGGGGCTCGGAGTGAAAAACTGTTTTTT
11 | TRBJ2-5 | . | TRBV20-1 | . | CSARVTYVQYF | TGCAGTGCTAGAGTGACATACGTGCAGTACTTC
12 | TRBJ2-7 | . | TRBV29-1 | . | CSVGAGTYEQYF | TGCAGCGTTGGAGCAGGGACCTACGAGCAGTACTTC
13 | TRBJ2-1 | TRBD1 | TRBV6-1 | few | CASTTGGYNEQFF | TGTGCCAGCACGACAGGGGGGTACAATGAGCAGTTCTTC
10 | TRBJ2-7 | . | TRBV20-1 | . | CSASLYEQYF | TGCAGTGCTAGCCTCTACGAGCAGTACTTC
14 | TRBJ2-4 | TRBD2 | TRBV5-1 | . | CASREREGKNIQYF | TGCGCCAGCAGGGAGCGGGAGGGCAAAAACATTCAGTACTTC
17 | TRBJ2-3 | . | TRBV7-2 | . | CASSRQIGYLSTDTQYF | TGTGCCAGCAGCCGACAGATTGGTTACCTTAGCACAGATACGCAGTATTTT
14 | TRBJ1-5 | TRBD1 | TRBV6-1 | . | CASSQDRVGQPQHF | TGTGCCAGCAGTCAAGACAGGGTAGGCCAGCCCCAGCATTTT
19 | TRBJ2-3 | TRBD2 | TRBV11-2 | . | CASSLGFWTSGRDTDTQYF | TGTGCCAGCAGCTTAGGGTTCTGGACTAGCGGGAGAGACACAGATACGCAGTATTTT
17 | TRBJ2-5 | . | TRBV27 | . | CANPPRGAQTGPETQYF | TGTGCCAACCCACCCCGGGGCGCCCAAACAGGGCCGGAGACCCAGTACTTC
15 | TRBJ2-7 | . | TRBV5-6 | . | CASRGRGRGVYEQYF | TGTGCCAGCAGAGGGAGAGGGAGAGGGGTCTACGAGCAGTACTTC